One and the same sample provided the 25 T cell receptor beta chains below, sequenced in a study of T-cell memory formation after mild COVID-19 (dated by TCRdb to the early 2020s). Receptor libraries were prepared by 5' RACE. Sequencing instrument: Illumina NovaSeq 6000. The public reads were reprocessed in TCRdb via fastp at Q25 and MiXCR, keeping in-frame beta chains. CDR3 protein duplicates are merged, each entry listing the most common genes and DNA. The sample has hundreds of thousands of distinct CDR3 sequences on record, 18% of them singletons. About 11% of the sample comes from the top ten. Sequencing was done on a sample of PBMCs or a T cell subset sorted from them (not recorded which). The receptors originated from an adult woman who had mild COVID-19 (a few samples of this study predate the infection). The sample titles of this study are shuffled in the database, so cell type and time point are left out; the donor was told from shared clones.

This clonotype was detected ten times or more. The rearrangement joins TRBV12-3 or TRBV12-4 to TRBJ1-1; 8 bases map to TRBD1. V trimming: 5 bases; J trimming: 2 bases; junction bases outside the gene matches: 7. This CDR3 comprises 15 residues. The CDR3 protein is CASSPRTGRNTEAFF. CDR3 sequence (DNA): TGTGCCAGCAGTCCTAGGACAGGGCGAAACACTGAAGCTTTCTTT.

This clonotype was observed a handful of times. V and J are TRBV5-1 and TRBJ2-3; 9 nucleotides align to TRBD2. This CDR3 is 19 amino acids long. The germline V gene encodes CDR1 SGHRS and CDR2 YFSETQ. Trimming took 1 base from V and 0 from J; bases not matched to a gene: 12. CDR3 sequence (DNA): TGCGCCAGCAGCTTGTCAGTAGCGGGGGCCTCTTGGAGCACAGATACGCAGTATTTT. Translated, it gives CASSLSVAGASWSTDTQYF.

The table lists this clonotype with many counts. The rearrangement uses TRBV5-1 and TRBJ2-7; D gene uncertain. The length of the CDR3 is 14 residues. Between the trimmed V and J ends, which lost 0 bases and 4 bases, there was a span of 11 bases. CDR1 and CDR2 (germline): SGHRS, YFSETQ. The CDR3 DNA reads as TGCGCCAGCAGCTTGGGTGGAGAAAGATACGAGCAGTACTTC. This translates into CASSLGGERYEQYF.

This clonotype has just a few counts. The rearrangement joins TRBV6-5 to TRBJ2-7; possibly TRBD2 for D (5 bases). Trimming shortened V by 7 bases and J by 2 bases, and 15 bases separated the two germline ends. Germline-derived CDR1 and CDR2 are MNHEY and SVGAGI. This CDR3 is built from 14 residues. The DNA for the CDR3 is TGTGCCAGCACCTCTATCGGAGGCCCCTACGAGCAGTACTTC. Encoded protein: CASTSIGGPYEQYF.

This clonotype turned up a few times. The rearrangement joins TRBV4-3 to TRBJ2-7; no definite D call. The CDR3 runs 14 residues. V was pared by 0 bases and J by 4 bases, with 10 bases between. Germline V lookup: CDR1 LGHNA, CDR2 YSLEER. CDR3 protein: CASSQDVDGYEQYF. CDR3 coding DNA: TGCGCCAGCAGCCAAGATGTTGATGGGTACGAGCAGTACTTC.

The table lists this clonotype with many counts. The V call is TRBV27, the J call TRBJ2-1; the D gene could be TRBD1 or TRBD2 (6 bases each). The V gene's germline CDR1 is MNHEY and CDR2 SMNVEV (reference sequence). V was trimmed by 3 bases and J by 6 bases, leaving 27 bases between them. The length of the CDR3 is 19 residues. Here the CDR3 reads CASSFEGGGRAGLFNEQFF. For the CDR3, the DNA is TGTGCCAGCAGTTTCGAGGGGGGTGGTAGGGCTGGGTTATTCAATGAGCAGTTCTTC.

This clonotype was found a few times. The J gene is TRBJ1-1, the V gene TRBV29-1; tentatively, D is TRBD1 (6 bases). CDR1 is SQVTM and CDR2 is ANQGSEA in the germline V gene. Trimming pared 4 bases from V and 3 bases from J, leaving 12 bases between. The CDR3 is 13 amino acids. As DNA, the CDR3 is TGCAGCGTTGGCTTACAGGGACACACTGAAGCTTTCTTT. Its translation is CSVGLQGHTEAFF.

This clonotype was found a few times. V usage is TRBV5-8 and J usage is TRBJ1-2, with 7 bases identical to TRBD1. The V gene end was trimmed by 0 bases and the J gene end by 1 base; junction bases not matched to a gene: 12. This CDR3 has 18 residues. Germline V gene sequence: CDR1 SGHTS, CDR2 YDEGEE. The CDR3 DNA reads TGTGCCAGCAGCTTGGCCCATTCGACAGGGTACCATAACTATGGCTACACCTTC. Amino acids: CASSLAHSTGYHNYGYTF.

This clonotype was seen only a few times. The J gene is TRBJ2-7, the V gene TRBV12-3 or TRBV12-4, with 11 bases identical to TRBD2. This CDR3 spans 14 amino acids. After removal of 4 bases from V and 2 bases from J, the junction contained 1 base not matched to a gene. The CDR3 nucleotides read TGTGCCAGCAGTTCGGGACTAGCGGCCTACGAGCAGTACTTC. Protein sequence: CASSSGLAAYEQYF.

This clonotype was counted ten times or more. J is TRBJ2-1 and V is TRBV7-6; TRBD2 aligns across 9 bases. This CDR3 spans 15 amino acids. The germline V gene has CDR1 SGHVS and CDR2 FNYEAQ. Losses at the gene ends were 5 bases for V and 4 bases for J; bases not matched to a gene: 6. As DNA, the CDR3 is TGTGCCAGCAGCCCTCCAGCGGGGGGTTACAATGAGCAGTTCTTC. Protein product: CASSPPAGGYNEQFF.

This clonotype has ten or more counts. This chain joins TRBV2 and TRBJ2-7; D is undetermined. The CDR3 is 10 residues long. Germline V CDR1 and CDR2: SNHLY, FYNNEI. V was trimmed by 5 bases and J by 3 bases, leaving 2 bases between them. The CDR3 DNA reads TGTGCCAGCAGTTTCTACGAGCAGTACTTC. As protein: CASSFYEQYF.

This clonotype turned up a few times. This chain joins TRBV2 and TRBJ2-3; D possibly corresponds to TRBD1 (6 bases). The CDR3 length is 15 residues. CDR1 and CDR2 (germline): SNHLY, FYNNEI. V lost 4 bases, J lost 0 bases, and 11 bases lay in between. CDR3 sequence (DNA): TGTGCCAGCAGTGTGTACAGGGCCAGCACAGATACGCAGTATTTT. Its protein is CASSVYRASTDTQYF.

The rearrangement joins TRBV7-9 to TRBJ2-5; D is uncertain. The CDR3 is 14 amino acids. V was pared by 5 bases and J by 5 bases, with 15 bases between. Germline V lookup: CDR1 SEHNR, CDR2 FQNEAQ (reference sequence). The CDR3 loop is CASSPLTGVETQYF. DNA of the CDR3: TGTGCCAGCAGCCCGTTGACTGGGGTGGAGACCCAGTACTTC.

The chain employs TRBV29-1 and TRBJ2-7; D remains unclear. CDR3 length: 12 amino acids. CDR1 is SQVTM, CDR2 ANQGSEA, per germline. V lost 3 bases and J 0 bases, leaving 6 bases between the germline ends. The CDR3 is CSVEVLSYEQYF. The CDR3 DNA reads TGCAGCGTTGAGGTCCTCTCCTACGAGCAGTACTTC.

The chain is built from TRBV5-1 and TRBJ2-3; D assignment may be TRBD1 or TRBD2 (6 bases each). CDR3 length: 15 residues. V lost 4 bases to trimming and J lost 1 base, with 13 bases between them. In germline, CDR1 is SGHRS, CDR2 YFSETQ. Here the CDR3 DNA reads TGCGCCAGCAGCATACAGGGAGGTGGCACAGATACGCAGTATTTT. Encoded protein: CASSIQGGGTDTQYF.

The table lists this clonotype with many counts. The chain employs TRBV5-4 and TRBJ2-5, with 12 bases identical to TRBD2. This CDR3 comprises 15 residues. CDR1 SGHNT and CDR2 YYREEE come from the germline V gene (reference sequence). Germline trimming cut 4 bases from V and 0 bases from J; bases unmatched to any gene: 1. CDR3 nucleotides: TGTGCCAGCAGCCCTAGCGGGGGGGACCAAGAGACCCAGTACTTC. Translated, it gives CASSPSGGDQETQYF.

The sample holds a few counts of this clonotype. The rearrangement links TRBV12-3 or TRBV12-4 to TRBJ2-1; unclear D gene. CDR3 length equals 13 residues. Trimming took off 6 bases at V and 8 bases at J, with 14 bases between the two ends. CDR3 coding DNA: TGTGCCAGCAGACCCGAAGGGCCGCATGAGCAGTTCTTC. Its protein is CASRPEGPHEQFF.

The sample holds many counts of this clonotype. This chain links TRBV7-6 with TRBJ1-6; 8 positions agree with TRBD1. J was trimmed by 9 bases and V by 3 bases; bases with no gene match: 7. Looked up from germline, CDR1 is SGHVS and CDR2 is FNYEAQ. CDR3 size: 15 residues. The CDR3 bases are TGTGCCAGCAGCTTGACAGGGGATAGAAGTTCACCCCTCCACTTT. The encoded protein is CASSLTGDRSSPLHF.

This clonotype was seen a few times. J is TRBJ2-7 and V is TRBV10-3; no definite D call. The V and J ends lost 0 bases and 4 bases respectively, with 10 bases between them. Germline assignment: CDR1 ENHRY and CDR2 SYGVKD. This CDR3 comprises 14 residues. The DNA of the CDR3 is TGTGCCATCAGTGAGTCGATTGCCAGGTACGAGCAGTACTTC. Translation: CAISESIARYEQYF.

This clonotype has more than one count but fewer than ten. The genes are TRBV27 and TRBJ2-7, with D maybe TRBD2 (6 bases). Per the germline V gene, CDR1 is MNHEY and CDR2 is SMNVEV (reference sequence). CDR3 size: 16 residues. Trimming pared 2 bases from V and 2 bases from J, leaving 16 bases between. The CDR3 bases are TGTGCCAGCAGTTTAGTAGTCGACAGACTAGCCTACGAGCAGTACTTC. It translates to CASSLVVDRLAYEQYF.

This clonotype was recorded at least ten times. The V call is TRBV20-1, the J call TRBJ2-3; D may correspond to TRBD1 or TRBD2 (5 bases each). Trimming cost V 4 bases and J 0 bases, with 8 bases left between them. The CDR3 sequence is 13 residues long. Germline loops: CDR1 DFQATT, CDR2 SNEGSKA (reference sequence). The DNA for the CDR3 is TGCAGTGCTATACGGGGCAGCACAGATACGCAGTATTTT. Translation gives CSAIRGSTDTQYF.

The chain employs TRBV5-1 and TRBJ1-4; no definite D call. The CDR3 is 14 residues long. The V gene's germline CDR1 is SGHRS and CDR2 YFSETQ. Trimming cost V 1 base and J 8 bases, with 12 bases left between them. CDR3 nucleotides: TGCGCCAGCAGCTTGTCGGGTAGAGAGGAAAAACTGTTTTTT. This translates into CASSLSGREEKLFF.

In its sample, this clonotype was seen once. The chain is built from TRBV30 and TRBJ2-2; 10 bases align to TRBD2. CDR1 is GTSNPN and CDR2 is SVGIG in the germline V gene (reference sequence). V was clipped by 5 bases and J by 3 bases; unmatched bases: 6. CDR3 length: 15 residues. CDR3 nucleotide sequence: TGTGCCTGGGGGCTAGCGGGGGCTCACACCGGGGAGCTGTTTTTT. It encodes CAWGLAGAHTGELFF.

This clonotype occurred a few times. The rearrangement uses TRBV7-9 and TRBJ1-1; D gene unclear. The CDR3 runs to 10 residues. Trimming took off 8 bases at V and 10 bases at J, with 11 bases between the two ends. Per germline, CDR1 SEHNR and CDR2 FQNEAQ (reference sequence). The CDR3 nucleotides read TGTGCCAGCCGGGAATTTGGAGCTTTCTTT. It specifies CASREFGAFF.

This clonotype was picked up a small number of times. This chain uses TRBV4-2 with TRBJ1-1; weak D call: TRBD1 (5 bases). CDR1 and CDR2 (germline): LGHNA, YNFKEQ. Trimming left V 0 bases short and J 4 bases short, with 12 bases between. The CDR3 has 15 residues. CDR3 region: CASSQDFGGVTEAFF. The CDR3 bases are TGTGCCAGCAGCCAAGATTTCGGAGGGGTCACTGAAGCTTTCTTT.